This TCR beta chain was sequenced for a study of T cell responses to AZD1222 COVID-19 vaccine. Study outcomes and limitations: Seropositive status at baseline applied to only a handful of AZD1222 recipients.

Clones were read by immunoSEQ multiplex PCR, and TCRdb kept only the in-frame ones, dropping some. In the table there are more than 75,000 clones, 80% to 90% of which are singletons. This clone was observed a single time. The antigen remains undetermined. Germline assignment: CDR1 SNHLY and CDR2 FYNNEI. The CDR3 is made up of 14 amino acids. The germline V and J ends were trimmed by 6 bases and 3 bases, with 15 bases remaining between them. The gene calls are TRBV2 and TRBJ2-7; D may correspond to TRBD1 or TRBD2 (6 bases each). The input for sequencing was peripheral blood, taken on day 0 of AZD1222 vaccination. The sequence was collected from an adult in good health. DNA of the CDR3: TGTGCCAGCAGCCTCGGGGGCTCCATCTACGAGCAGTACTTC. Its translation: CASSLGGSIYEQYF.